Each of the 19 T cell receptor beta chains below was sequenced from the same sample in a study of OX40 agonist ivuxolimab in advanced cancers. TCRdb's table, derived via immunoSEQ multiplex PCR, lists solely in-frame clones and lacks some. The sample comprises more than 75,000 clones, approximately 86% of which are singletons, and over 0.9% rests with the top ten. The sequences come from CD4+ or CD8+ T cells sorted from blood, collected in a trial of the OX40 agonist ivuxolimab. Every receptor here comes from an adult with an advanced solid tumor such as melanoma, head and neck, liver or kidney cancer.

The CDR3 DNA follows: TGTGCCAGCAGCCTACTGGGGGACAGGGTACAAGAGACCCAGTACTTC. Its translation: CASSLLGDRVQETQYF. The rearrangement uses TRBV28 and TRBJ2-5; 9 positions match TRBD1. With V trimmed by 6 bases and J by 2 bases, 10 bases remained unmatched. CDR1 and CDR2 (germline): MDHEN, SYDVKM. This CDR3 is 16 amino acids long.

This chain joins TRBV19 and TRBJ2-2, with TRBD1 matching 9 bases. Germline V gene lookup returns CDR1 LNHDA and CDR2 SQIVND (reference sequence). V was pared by 8 bases and J by 2 bases, with 15 bases of the junction left unmatched. This CDR3 spans 18 amino acids. The CDR3 protein is CASHVGDRVWGNTGELFF. In nucleotides, the CDR3 is TGTGCCAGTCACGTTGGGGACAGGGTATGGGGAAACACCGGGGAGCTGTTTTTT.

This chain connects TRBV30 to TRBJ2-3; D perhaps matches TRBD2 (5 bases). The CDR3 consists of 15 residues. The V and J ends lost 0 bases and 4 bases respectively, with 14 bases between them. Germline values: CDR1 GTSNPN, CDR2 SVGIG (reference sequence). In DNA, the CDR3 is TGTGCCTGGAGTGTACTGCAAGCGGCAGCAGATACGCAGTATTTT. Translated, it gives CAWSVLQAAADTQYF.

V gene TRBV30 combines with J gene TRBJ2-3; 8 bases agree with TRBD2. CDR3 length: 14 amino acids. V shed 3 bases, J shed 5 bases, and the junction held 7 bases outside the gene matches. CDR1 GTSNPN and CDR2 SVGIG come from the germline V gene (reference sequence). This CDR3 is CAWRKAGGIDTQYF. Here the CDR3 DNA reads TGTGCCTGGAGAAAGGCGGGAGGAATAGATACGCAGTATTTT.

This clone was observed a handful of times. V and J are TRBV27 and TRBJ2-7, with 9 bases identical to TRBD1. The V gene's germline CDR1 is MNHEY and CDR2 SMNVEV (reference sequence). The CDR3 extends over 15 amino acids. Losses at the gene ends were 6 bases for V and 4 bases for J; bases not matched to a gene: 10. The CDR3 coding sequence is TGTGCCAGCAGAAATCCGGGACAGGGAACTTACGAGCAGTACTTC. This sequence encodes CASRNPGQGTYEQYF.

V usage is TRBV10-3 and J usage is TRBJ1-2, with D possibly being TRBD1 (5 bases). V lost 3 bases to trimming and J lost 8 bases, with 13 bases between them. The CDR3 is 13 residues long. Germline-derived CDR1 and CDR2 are ENHRY and SYGVKD. CDR3 in amino acids: CAISEPGQLGYTF. CDR3 nucleotides: TGTGCCATCAGTGAACCTGGACAACTAGGCTACACCTTC.

The J gene is TRBJ2-1, the V gene TRBV18; possibly TRBD1 for D (6 bases). The V end was cut by 2 bases, the J end by 6 bases, with 26 bases between. There are 19 residues in the CDR3. Germline V gives CDR1 KGHSH, CDR2 LQKENI. As DNA, the CDR3 is TGTGCCAGCTCACCAACCTCATCAAAACTAACCACAGGGATCAATGAGCAGTTCTTC. As protein: CASSPTSSKLTTGINEQFF.

The chain couples TRBV4-1 to TRBJ2-1; D is possibly TRBD2 (5 bases). The CDR3 consists of 18 residues. The germline V and J ends were trimmed by 3 bases and 0 bases, with 18 bases remaining between them. CDR1 and CDR2 (germline): MGHRA, YSYEKL. CDR3 sequence reads: CASSHPPRVGSSYNEQFF. The CDR3, as DNA: TGCGCCAGCAGCCATCCGCCCAGAGTGGGGAGCTCCTACAATGAGCAGTTCTTC.

The chain uses TRBV6-6 and TRBJ2-1; TRBD2 matches 10 bases. V gave up 6 bases and J gave up 5 bases; unmatched junction bases: 7. This CDR3 contains 15 residues. Germline V lookup: CDR1 MNHNY, CDR2 SVGAGI (reference sequence). The CDR3 region is CASSHPAGGHNEQFF. The CDR3 DNA follows: TGTGCCAGCAGCCACCCAGCGGGGGGGCACAATGAGCAGTTCTTC.

The chain has TRBV5-6 and TRBJ2-1, with D tentatively TRBD2 (5 bases). The CDR3 loop spans 13 amino acids. V lost 4 bases, J lost 10 bases, and 15 bases lay in between. Per germline, CDR1 SGHDT and CDR2 YYEEEE. The CDR3 protein is CASSLPLGGEQFF. In DNA, the CDR3 is TGTGCCAGCAGCCTGCCGCTGGGCGGGGAGCAGTTCTTC.

V is TRBV7-2 and J is TRBJ2-3; D is unresolved. The CDR3 runs to 15 residues. Looked up from germline, CDR1 is SGHTA and CDR2 is FQGNSA. Trimming cost V 0 bases and J 0 bases, with 7 bases left between them. The CDR3 protein is CASSLASRSTDTQYF. CDR3 sequence (DNA): TGTGCCAGCAGCTTAGCTAGTAGGAGCACAGATACGCAGTATTTT.

This chain connects TRBV29-1 to TRBJ1-2; tentative D call: TRBD1 (5 bases). V gave up 4 bases and J gave up 8 bases, with 20 bases separating them. CDR1 and CDR2 from the germline V gene are SQVTM and ANQGSEA. This CDR3 region has 14 residues. This CDR3 is CSVVRQGGLRGYTF. Here the CDR3 DNA reads TGCAGCGTTGTGAGGCAGGGAGGGCTGCGGGGCTACACCTTC.

The chain recombines TRBV19 with TRBJ2-3, with D possibly TRBD2 on 5 matching bases. V lost 1 base and J 2 bases, leaving 10 bases between the germline ends. Germline lookup yields CDR1 LNHDA and CDR2 SQIVND (reference sequence). The CDR3 is 15 amino acids. CDR3 bases: TGTGCCAGTAGTATAGGCGTAGCGACCACAGATACGCAGTATTTT. Protein sequence: CASSIGVATTDTQYF.

CDR3 coding DNA: TGTGCCAGCAGTTCGGACAGCTCTGGAAACACCATATATTTT. This encodes CASSSDSSGNTIYF. The chain combines TRBV6-6 with TRBJ1-3; maybe TRBD1 (6 bases). This CDR3 contains 14 residues. V was shortened by 4 bases and J by 0 bases, with 7 bases between the two germline ends. Germline V lookup: CDR1 MNHNY, CDR2 SVGAGI (reference sequence).

The rearrangement links TRBV9 to TRBJ2-1, with 9 bases aligning to TRBD2. Trimming removed 0 bases from V and 2 bases from J; junction bases left unmatched: 3. This CDR3 has 16 amino acids. Germline lookup yields CDR1 SGDLS and CDR2 YYNGEE. Here the CDR3 DNA reads TGTGCCAGCAGCGTAGCTGGCGGGGGGGCCTACAATGAGCAGTTCTTC. Translation: CASSVAGGGAYNEQFF.

The rearrangement uses TRBV15 and TRBJ2-3; D is unclear. Germline loops: CDR1 LNHNV, CDR2 YYDKDF (reference sequence). This CDR3 spans 15 amino acids. V lost 0 bases and J lost 0, with 7 bases in between. This CDR3 is CATSRETVSTDTQYF. CDR3 DNA: TGTGCCACCAGCAGAGAAACAGTTAGCACAGATACGCAGTATTTT.

The genes are TRBV30 and TRBJ1-6, with 9 bases fitting TRBD1. In germline, CDR1 is GTSNPN, CDR2 SVGIG (reference sequence). The CDR3 is 15 residues long. Germline trimming cut 1 base from V and 9 bases from J; bases unmatched to any gene: 7. The CDR3 here is CAWSGVQGAGSPLHF. DNA of the CDR3: TGTGCCTGGAGTGGGGTACAGGGGGCAGGTTCACCCCTCCACTTT.

This clone was detected only a few times. The chain couples TRBV27 to TRBJ2-3; 10 bases are shared with TRBD1. The CDR3 covers 14 residues. CDR1 and CDR2 from the germline V gene are MNHEY and SMNVEV (reference sequence). With 3 bases clipped from V and 8 bases from J, the junction kept 5 bases outside the gene matches. Here the CDR3 DNA reads TGTGCCAGCAGTTTTGGACAGGGGGAAAGTACGCAGTATTTT. Protein: CASSFGQGESTQYF.

The rearrangement links TRBV7-2 to TRBJ1-1; possibly TRBD1 for D (5 bases). V lost 3 bases to trimming and J lost 4 bases, with 15 bases between them. Per germline, CDR1 SGHTA and CDR2 FQGNSA. This CDR3 is built from 15 residues. The CDR3 protein is CASSFSGGRGTEAFF. The DNA for the CDR3 is TGTGCCAGCAGCTTCTCCGGGGGGAGAGGCACTGAAGCTTTCTTT.